The table lists the clone carrying this T cell receptor (beta chain) with a few counts. The data are from a study of neoadjuvant anti-PD-1 for oral cavity cancer. About the study: Non-progressing patients received a fourth nivolumab dose near day 43, then surgery on days 50-56.

This sample's time point: after neoadjuvant nivolumab, at surgical resection. The assay was immunoSEQ multiplex PCR, and TCRdb's table has in-frame clones only and misses some. Of around 13,000 clones in the sample, 60% to 80% were seen once. Germline lookup yields CDR1 SGHRS and CDR2 YFSETQ. V lost 0 bases, J lost 6 bases, and 15 bases lay in between. The CDR3 spans 16 residues. The sample was PBMCs, taken after nivolumab (anti-PD-1) treatment. The sequence came from a person between 40 and 85 years old with oral cavity squamous cell carcinoma. J is TRBJ2-2 and V is TRBV5-1; D might be TRBD2 (6 bases). The chain's CDR3 is CASSLVGAGRSGELFF. In DNA form, the CDR3 reads TGCGCCAGCAGCTTGGTCGGAGCGGGCAGATCCGGGGAGCTGTTTTTT.